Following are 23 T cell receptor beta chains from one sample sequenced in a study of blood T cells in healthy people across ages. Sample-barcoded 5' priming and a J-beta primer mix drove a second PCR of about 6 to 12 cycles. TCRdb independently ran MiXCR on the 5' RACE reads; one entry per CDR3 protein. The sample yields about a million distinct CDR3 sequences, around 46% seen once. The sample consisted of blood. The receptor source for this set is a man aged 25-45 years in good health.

The CDR3 loop reads CASSLITAQETQYF. CDR3 DNA: TGTGCCAGCAGCTTAATTACAGCCCAAGAGACCCAGTACTTC. The chain joins TRBV7-9 to TRBJ2-5; D remains unclear. The V end lost 2 bases, the J end lost 1 base, and 8 bases lay between the germline ends. There are 14 residues in the CDR3. CDR1 and CDR2 from the germline V gene are SEHNR and FQNEAQ (reference sequence). The full variable domain, rest sourced from reference TRBV7-9 and TRBJ2-5, is DTGVSQNPRHKITKRGQNVTFRCDPISEHNRLYWYRQTLGQGPEFLTYFQNEAQLEKSRLLSDRFSAERPKGSFSTLEIQRTEQGDSAMYLCASSLITAQETQYFGPGTRLLVL.

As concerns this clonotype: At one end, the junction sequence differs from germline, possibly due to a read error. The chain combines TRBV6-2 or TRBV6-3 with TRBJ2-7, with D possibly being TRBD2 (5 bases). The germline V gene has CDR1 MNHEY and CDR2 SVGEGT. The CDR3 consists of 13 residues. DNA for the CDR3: TGTACCAGCAGTTACTATGGCGGGTACGAGCAGTACTTC. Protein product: CTSSYYGGYEQYF.

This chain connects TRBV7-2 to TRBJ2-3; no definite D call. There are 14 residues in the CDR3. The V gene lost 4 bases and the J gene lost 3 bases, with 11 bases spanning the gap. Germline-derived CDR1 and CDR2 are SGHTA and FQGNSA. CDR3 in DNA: TGTGCCAGCAGCTCGAATCGGCAGACAGATACGCAGTATTTT. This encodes CASSSNRQTDTQYF.

The CDR3 DNA follows: TGTGCCAGCAGTCGCAGACAGGGATCGGAGACCCAGTACTTC. It specifies CASSRRQGSETQYF. The rearrangement links TRBV28 to TRBJ2-5; 7 bases are a match to TRBD1. Germline trimming cut 5 bases from V and 5 bases from J; bases unmatched to any gene: 8. The germline V gene has CDR1 MDHEN and CDR2 SYDVKM. The CDR3 length is 14 residues.

The CDR3 DNA sequence: TGTGCCAGCAGCTTCTCCAGTCTGAACACTGAAGCTTTCTTT. It translates to CASSFSSLNTEAFF. The chain couples TRBV11-1 to TRBJ1-1; D remains ambiguous. The CDR3 extends over 14 amino acids. Germline-derived CDR1 and CDR2 are SGHAT and FQDESV (reference sequence). Trimming took off 3 bases at V and 0 bases at J, with 8 bases between the two ends.

The CDR3 bases are TGTGCCAGCAGCTTCCCGATGGACAGTCAGCAGTTCTTC. Translation gives CASSFPMDSQQFF. V and J are TRBV7-9 and TRBJ2-1, with D possibly being TRBD1 (6 bases). The V gene lost 3 bases and the J gene lost 11 bases, with 14 bases spanning the gap. Germline V gene data show CDR1 as SEHNR and CDR2 as FQNEAQ (reference sequence). The CDR3 consists of 13 residues. Supplemented by reference TRBV7-9 and TRBJ2-1, the full variable domain reads DTGVSQNPRHKITKRGQNVTFRCDPISEHNRLYWYRQTLGQGPEFLTYFQNEAQLEKSRLLSDRFSAERPKGSFSTLEIQRTEQGDSAMYLCASSFPMDSQQFFGPGTRLTVL.

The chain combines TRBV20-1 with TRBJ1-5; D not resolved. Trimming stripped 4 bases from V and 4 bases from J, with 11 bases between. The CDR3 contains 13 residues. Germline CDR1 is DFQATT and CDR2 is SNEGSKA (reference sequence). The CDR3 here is CSAIATGNQPQHF. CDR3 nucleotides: TGCAGTGCTATTGCGACGGGAAATCAGCCCCAGCATTTT.

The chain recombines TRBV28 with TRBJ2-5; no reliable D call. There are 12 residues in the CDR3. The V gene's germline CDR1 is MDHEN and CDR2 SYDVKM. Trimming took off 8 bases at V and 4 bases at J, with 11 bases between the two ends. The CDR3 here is CASSNPRETQYF. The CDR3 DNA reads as TGTGCCAGCTCGAACCCCCGAGAGACCCAGTACTTC.

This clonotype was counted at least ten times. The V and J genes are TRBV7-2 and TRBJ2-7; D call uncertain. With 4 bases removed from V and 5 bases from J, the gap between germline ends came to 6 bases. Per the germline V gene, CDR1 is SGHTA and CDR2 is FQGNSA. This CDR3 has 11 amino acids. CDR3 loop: CASSSLNEQYF. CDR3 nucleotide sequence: TGTGCCAGCAGCTCTCTCAACGAGCAGTACTTC.

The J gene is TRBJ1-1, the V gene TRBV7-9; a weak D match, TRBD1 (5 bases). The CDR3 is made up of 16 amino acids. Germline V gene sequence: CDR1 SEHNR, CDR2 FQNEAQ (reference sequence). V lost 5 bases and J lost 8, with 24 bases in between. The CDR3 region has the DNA TGTGCCAGCAGCATTCAGGGAGGGGCCTTGGGACCCGAAGCTTTCTTT. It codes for CASSIQGGALGPEAFF.

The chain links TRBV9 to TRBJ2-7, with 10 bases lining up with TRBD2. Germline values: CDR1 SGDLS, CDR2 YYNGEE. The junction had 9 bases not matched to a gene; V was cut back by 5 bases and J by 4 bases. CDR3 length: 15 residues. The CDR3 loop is CASSVSGGSEYEQYF. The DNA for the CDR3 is TGTGCCAGCAGTGTTAGCGGGGGGTCCGAATACGAGCAGTACTTC.

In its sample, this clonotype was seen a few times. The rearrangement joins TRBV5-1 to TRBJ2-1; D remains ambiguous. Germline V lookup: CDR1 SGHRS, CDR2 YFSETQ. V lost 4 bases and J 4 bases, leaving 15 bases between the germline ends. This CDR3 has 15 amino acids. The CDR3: CASSVPDATYNEQFF. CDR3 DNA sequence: TGCGCCAGCAGCGTGCCAGACGCTACATACAATGAGCAGTTCTTC.

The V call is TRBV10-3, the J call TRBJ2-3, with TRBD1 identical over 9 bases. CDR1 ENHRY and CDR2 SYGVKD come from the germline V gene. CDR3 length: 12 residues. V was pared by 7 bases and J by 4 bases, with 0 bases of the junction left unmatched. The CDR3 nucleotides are TGTGCCATCAACAGGGGGCCAGATACGCAGTATTTT. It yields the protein CAINRGPDTQYF.

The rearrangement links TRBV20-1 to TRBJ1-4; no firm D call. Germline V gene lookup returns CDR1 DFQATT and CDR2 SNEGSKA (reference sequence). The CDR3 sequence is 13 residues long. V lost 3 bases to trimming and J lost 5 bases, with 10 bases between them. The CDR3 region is CSASAGINEKLFF. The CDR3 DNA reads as TGCAGTGCTAGTGCGGGCATAAATGAAAAACTGTTTTTT.

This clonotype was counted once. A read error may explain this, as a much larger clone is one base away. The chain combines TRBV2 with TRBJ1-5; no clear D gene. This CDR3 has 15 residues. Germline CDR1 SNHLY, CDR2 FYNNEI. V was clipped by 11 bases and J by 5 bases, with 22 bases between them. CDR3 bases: TGTGCCTCCCTACCTGGGGATGGGAGCGATCAGCCCCAGCATTTT. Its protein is CASLPGDGSDQPQHF. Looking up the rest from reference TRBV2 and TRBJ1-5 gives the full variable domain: EPEVTQTPSHQVTQMGQEVILRCVPISNHLYFYWYRQILGQKVEFLVSFYNNEISEKSEIFDDQFSVERPDGSNFTLKIRSTKLEDSAMYFCASLPGDGSDQPQHFGDGTRLSIL.

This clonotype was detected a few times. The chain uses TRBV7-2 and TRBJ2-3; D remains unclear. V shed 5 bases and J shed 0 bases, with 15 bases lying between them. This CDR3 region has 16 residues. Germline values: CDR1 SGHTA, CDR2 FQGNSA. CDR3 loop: CASSQTTPTSTDTQYF. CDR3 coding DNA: TGTGCCAGCAGCCAGACGACTCCCACTAGCACAGATACGCAGTATTTT.

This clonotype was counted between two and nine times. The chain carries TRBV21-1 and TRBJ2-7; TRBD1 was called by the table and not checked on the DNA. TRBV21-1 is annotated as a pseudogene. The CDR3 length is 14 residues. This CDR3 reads CASSKGSGVDEQYF. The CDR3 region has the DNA TGTGCCAGCAGCAAAGGATCGGGGGTAGACGAGCAGTACTTC.

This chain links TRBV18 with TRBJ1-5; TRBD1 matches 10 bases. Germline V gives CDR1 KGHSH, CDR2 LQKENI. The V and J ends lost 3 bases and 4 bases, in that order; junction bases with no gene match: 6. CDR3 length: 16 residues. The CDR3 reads CASSPRTGGENQPQHF. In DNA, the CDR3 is TGTGCCAGCTCACCCCGGACAGGGGGAGAAAATCAGCCCCAGCATTTT.

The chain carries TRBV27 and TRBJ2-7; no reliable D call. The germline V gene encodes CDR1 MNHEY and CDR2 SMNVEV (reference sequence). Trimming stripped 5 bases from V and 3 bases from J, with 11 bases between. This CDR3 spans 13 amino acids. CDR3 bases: TGTGCCAGCAGTCCCCTTTTGAGCTACGAGCAGTACTTC. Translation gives CASSPLLSYEQYF.

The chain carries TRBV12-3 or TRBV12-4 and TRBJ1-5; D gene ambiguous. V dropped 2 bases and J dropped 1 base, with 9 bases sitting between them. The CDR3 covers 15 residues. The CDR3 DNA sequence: TGTGCCAGCAGTTTAACCACTTCGAGCAATCAGCCCCAGCATTTT. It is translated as CASSLTTSSNQPQHF.

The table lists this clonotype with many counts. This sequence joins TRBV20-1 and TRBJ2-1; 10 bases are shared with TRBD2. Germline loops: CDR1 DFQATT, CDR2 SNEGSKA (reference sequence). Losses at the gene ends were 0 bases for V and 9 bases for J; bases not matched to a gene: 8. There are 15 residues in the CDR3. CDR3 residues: CSARDGLAGVGEQFF. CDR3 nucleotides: TGCAGTGCTAGAGATGGGCTAGCGGGGGTGGGTGAGCAGTTCTTC.

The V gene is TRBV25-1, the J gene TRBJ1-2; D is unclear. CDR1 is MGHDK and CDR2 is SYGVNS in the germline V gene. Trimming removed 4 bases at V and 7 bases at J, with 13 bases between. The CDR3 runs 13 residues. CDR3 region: CASSVEGFTGYTF. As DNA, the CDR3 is TGTGCCAGCAGTGTCGAAGGGTTTACTGGCTACACCTTC.

The CDR3 loop reads CASSFGGLVAEQFF. The CDR3 DNA reads TGTGCCAGCAGCTTTGGGGGACTAGTTGCTGAGCAGTTCTTC. The rearrangement joins TRBV7-9 to TRBJ2-1, with 8 positions matching TRBD2. Germline values: CDR1 SEHNR, CDR2 FQNEAQ (reference sequence). Losses at the gene ends were 3 bases for V and 9 bases for J; bases not matched to a gene: 7. The CDR3 is made up of 14 amino acids.